What follows are 11 T cell receptor beta chains derived from one specimen sequenced in a study of blood T cells in healthy people across ages. Using a J-beta primer mix together with a sample-barcoded 5' primer, a second PCR was run for about 7 to 12 cycles. From the 5' RACE reads, TCRdb called clonotypes with MiXCR, one entry per CDR3 protein. This table has approximately 770,000 distinct CDR3 sequences, 58% appearing once. Sequencing used blood. These receptors were taken from a man in his thirties or forties in good health.

This sequence joins TRBV7-2 and TRBJ2-3; no clear D gene. CDR3 length: 15 amino acids. V was shortened by 2 bases and J by 4 bases, with 13 bases between the two germline ends. Germline V gene data show CDR1 as SGHTA and CDR2 as FQGNSA. CDR3 residues: CASSLTVTHADTQYF. Written as DNA, the CDR3 is TGTGCCAGCAGCTTAACAGTCACACACGCAGATACGCAGTATTTT.

V is TRBV10-3 and J is TRBJ2-1, with 12 positions matching TRBD2. CDR3 length: 15 amino acids. From germline, CDR1 is ENHRY and CDR2 SYGVKD. V shed 5 bases, J shed 5 bases, and the junction held 4 bases outside the gene matches. CDR3 amino acids: CAISWASGGDNEQFF. In DNA form, the CDR3 reads TGTGCCATCAGTTGGGCTAGCGGGGGGGACAATGAGCAGTTCTTC.

This clonotype was observed a handful of times. The V and J genes are TRBV28 and TRBJ2-3; D is possibly TRBD2 (6 bases). CDR3 length: 13 amino acids. V lost 4 bases and J lost 3, with 8 bases in between. Germline CDR1 and CDR2: MDHEN and SYDVKM. CDR3 residues: CASSSGRTDTQYF. In DNA, the CDR3 is TGTGCCAGCAGTTCCGGGAGAACAGATACGCAGTATTTT.

CDR3 region: CATSTRLAIGSGANVLTF. The CDR3 DNA reads TGTGCCACCAGCACCCGACTAGCGATCGGGTCTGGGGCCAACGTCCTGACTTTC. This rearrangement joins TRBV15 to TRBJ2-6; TRBD2 aligns across 8 bases. The V gene end was trimmed by 4 bases and the J gene end by 1 base; junction bases not matched to a gene: 9. In germline, CDR1 is LNHNV, CDR2 YYDKDF (reference sequence). This CDR3 spans 18 amino acids.

V usage is TRBV7-2 and J usage is TRBJ2-5; D gene ambiguous. The J call may not be correct, given that the DNA end is closer to TRBJ2-1. Germline V gene lookup returns CDR1 SGHTA and CDR2 FQGNSA. CDR3 size: 14 residues. CDR3 in DNA: TGTGCCAGCAGCTTACAGGCCGCACAAGAGACCCAGTTCTTC. Encoded protein: CASSLQAAQETQFF.

The genes are TRBV5-1 and TRBJ2-5, with 7 bases lining up with TRBD2. CDR1 SGHRS and CDR2 YFSETQ come from the germline V gene. With V trimmed by 3 bases and J by 5 bases, 4 bases remained unmatched. The CDR3 spans 13 residues. Here the CDR3 reads CASSSGTIETQYF. In nucleotides, the CDR3 is TGCGCCAGCAGCTCCGGGACTATTGAGACCCAGTACTTC.

This clonotype was seen ten or more times. The V call is TRBV12-3 or TRBV12-4, the J call TRBJ2-1; D is uncertain. The CDR3 has 14 residues. The germline V and J ends were trimmed by 6 bases and 8 bases, with 17 bases remaining between them. The CDR3: CASSRLRGFDEQFF. The DNA for the CDR3 is TGTGCCAGCAGCCGTCTCCGTGGTTTCGATGAGCAGTTCTTC.

The chain has TRBV6-5 and TRBJ2-7; 10 bases map to TRBD2. CDR1 and CDR2 (germline): MNHEY, SVGAGI. The junction had 8 bases not matched to a gene; V was cut back by 2 bases and J by 7 bases. The CDR3 covers 15 residues. In DNA, the CDR3 is TGTGCCAGCAGTTACGGACTAGCGGTCTCCAATGAGCAGTACTTC. This encodes CASSYGLAVSNEQYF.

The chain couples TRBV4-1 to TRBJ2-1, with 9 bases that match TRBD2. The CDR3 sequence is 17 residues long. V lost 3 bases and J lost 6; bases outside the gene matches: 12. Germline V CDR1 and CDR2: MGHRA, YSYEKL. Written as DNA, the CDR3 is TGCGCCAGCAGCCATGCTGCCGGGACTAGCAGGTCCAATGAGCAGTTCTTC. It codes for CASSHAAGTSRSNEQFF.

The gene calls are TRBV20-1 and TRBJ2-5; D is undetermined. Trimming took 5 bases from V and 7 from J, leaving 11 bases between them. The CDR3 totals 11 residues. CDR1 is DFQATT and CDR2 is SNEGSKA in the germline V gene (reference sequence). CDR3 coding DNA: TGCAGTGCTCCCGCGTGGGGGACCCAGTACTTC. It is translated as CSAPAWGTQYF.

V is TRBV7-9 and J is TRBJ2-1; TRBD1 agrees at 9 bases. The germline V gene has CDR1 SEHNR and CDR2 FQNEAQ (reference sequence). This CDR3 region has 15 residues. V was clipped by 2 bases and J by 4 bases; unmatched bases: 3. CDR3 in DNA: TGTGCCAGCAGCTTATGGGACAGGGAGTACAATGAGCAGTTCTTC. This encodes CASSLWDREYNEQFF.